These 28 T cell receptor beta chains were all obtained from the same sample, sequenced in a study of sequential checkpoint blockade in melanoma. The table came from immunoSEQ multiplex PCR; TCRdb's copy has only in-frame clones and leaves some out. Of around 12,000 clones in the sample, roughly 80% are singletons; the top ten hold 9% to 12%. The sample's treatment: randomized to nivolumab then ipilimumab (arm A) or the reverse (arm B). This specimen was CD8+ T cells sorted from blood (inferred from file names), taken from a patient given nivolumab and ipilimumab in sequence. Receptors originate from a human donor with melanoma.

This chain links TRBV27 with TRBJ1-5, with D possibly being TRBD1 (5 bases). There are 15 residues in the CDR3. CDR1 MNHEY and CDR2 SMNVEV come from the germline V gene (reference sequence). V shed 3 bases and J shed 2 bases, with 11 bases lying between them. The CDR3 region is CASSLLGAGNQPQHF. DNA for the CDR3: TGTGCCAGCAGTTTGTTAGGGGCAGGCAATCAGCCCCAGCATTTT.

This clone occurred a few times. V gene TRBV5-4 combines with J gene TRBJ1-4; D is possibly TRBD1 (5 bases). CDR3 length: 16 amino acids. Per germline, CDR1 SGHNT and CDR2 YYREEE (reference sequence). Trimming left V 4 bases short and J 0 bases short, with 13 bases between. The DNA of the CDR3 is TGTGCCAGCAGCCAGCACCAGGGCACAACTAATGAAAAACTGTTTTTT. Translated: CASSQHQGTTNEKLFF.

V gene TRBV27 combines with J gene TRBJ1-6; possibly TRBD1 for D (6 bases). Germline CDR1 MNHEY, CDR2 SMNVEV (reference sequence). This CDR3 has 15 amino acids. V was shortened by 6 bases and J by 2 bases, with 11 bases between the two germline ends. The CDR3 loop reads CASRKRTAYNSPLHF. The DNA of the CDR3 is TGTGCCAGCAGAAAACGGACAGCCTATAATTCACCCCTCCACTTT.

This chain links TRBV28 with TRBJ2-7, with TRBD1 identical over 7 bases. This CDR3 contains 15 residues. V trimming: 3 bases; J trimming: 1 base; junction bases outside the gene matches: 6. The germline V gene encodes CDR1 MDHEN and CDR2 SYDVKM. The DNA for the CDR3 is TGTGCCAGCAGTTTCCAGGGGGTCCGTTCCTACGAGCAGTACTTC. This sequence encodes CASSFQGVRSYEQYF.

J is TRBJ2-5 and V is TRBV5-1; D unresolved. Matching the DNA end better, TRBJ2-7 makes the J call doubtful. This CDR3 has 13 residues. The germline V gene encodes CDR1 SGHRS and CDR2 YFSETQ. In nucleotides, the CDR3 is TGCGCCAGCAGCTCGAGCGCCAACTACGAGCAGTACTTC. Protein product: CASSSSANYEQYF.

This chain joins TRBV19 and TRBJ2-1; D is perhaps TRBD2 (8 bases). The CDR3 has 16 residues. From germline, CDR1 is LNHDA and CDR2 SQIVND (reference sequence). V lost 5 bases to trimming and J lost 8 bases, with 22 bases between them. CDR3 region: CASSGLLAGQSHEQFF. The CDR3 DNA is TGTGCCAGTAGTGGCCTATTAGCGGGACAGTCCCATGAGCAGTTCTTC.

J is TRBJ2-7 and V is TRBV7-9, with D perhaps matching TRBD1 (5 bases). V was trimmed by 6 bases and J by 1 base, leaving 10 bases between them. Germline values: CDR1 SEHNR, CDR2 FQNEAQ (reference sequence). The CDR3 consists of 13 residues. CDR3 DNA: TGTGCCAGCAGACCAGACAGATCCTACGAGCAGTACTTC. Its protein is CASRPDRSYEQYF.

The V and J genes are TRBV19 and TRBJ2-3; 7 bases are a match to TRBD2. The junction had 8 bases not matched to a gene; V was cut back by 3 bases and J by 2 bases. The germline gives CDR1 LNHDA, CDR2 SQIVND (reference sequence). The CDR3 contains 16 residues. The CDR3 protein is CASSINLAVPTDTQYF. The CDR3 DNA sequence: TGTGCCAGTAGTATTAATCTAGCGGTTCCCACAGATACGCAGTATTTT.

The chain employs TRBV5-5 and TRBJ1-1, with D hard to call. In germline, CDR1 is SGHKS, CDR2 YYEKEE (reference sequence). This CDR3 comprises 14 residues. The V end lost 4 bases, the J end lost 1 base, and 11 bases lay between the germline ends. CDR3 sequence (DNA): TGTGCCAGCAGCCACGGGTGGCGGAACACTGAAGCTTTCTTT. Encoded protein: CASSHGWRNTEAFF.

This chain uses TRBV7-8 with TRBJ2-5; D might be TRBD2 (5 bases). The J call may be mistaken, given a closer DNA end match to TRBJ2-7. The length of the CDR3 is 13 residues. Germline V lookup: CDR1 SGHVS, CDR2 FQNEAQ. Written as DNA, the CDR3 is TGTGCCAGCAGCTTAGTACGCGGGTACGAGCAGTACTTC. It encodes CASSLVRGYEQYF.

The genes are TRBV5-3 and TRBJ2-1; 7 bases agree with TRBD2. TRBV5-3 is an open reading frame whose function is uncertain. V was pared by 0 bases and J by 5 bases, with 14 bases of the junction left unmatched. The CDR3 runs 18 residues. The CDR3 coding sequence is TGTGCCAGAAGCTTGGTCCCTTCTTTGCGGGAGTTCGACAATGAGCAGTTCTTC. Translation gives CARSLVPSLREFDNEQFF.

The chain couples TRBV29-1 to TRBJ2-5, with a possible D match to TRBD1 (6 bases). There are 12 residues in the CDR3. Trimming pared 3 bases from V and 4 bases from J, leaving 9 bases between. Looked up from germline, CDR1 is SQVTM and CDR2 is ANQGSEA. Here the CDR3 DNA reads TGCAGCGTTGAGGGGGCCCTAGAGACCCAGTACTTC. It encodes CSVEGALETQYF.

The gene calls are TRBV27 and TRBJ2-7; 7 nucleotides align to TRBD1. The CDR3 loop spans 16 amino acids. The V and J ends lost 3 bases and 2 bases, in that order; junction bases with no gene match: 10. The germline gives CDR1 MNHEY, CDR2 SMNVEV (reference sequence). The CDR3 nucleotides are TGTGCCAGCAGTTTCCGACCCGGGACAGAAACCTACGAGCAGTACTTC. Protein sequence: CASSFRPGTETYEQYF.

This clone was found once. CDR3 sequence reads: CVNSGLPYGYTF. The DNA for the CDR3 is TGTGTCAACTCAGGGCTTCCGTATGGCTACACCTTC. V and J are TRBV2 and TRBJ1-2, with TRBD1 as a possible D gene (5 bases). This CDR3 is 12 amino acids long. Per germline, CDR1 SNHLY and CDR2 FYNNEI.

The chain links TRBV27 to TRBJ2-5; D is uncertain. There are 15 residues in the CDR3. Trimming left V 3 bases short and J 0 bases short, with 11 bases between. From germline, CDR1 is MNHEY and CDR2 SMNVEV (reference sequence). The CDR3 is CASSFDPLDQETQYF. CDR3 in DNA: TGTGCCAGCAGTTTCGACCCTCTAGACCAAGAGACCCAGTACTTC.

The chain joins TRBV7-6 to TRBJ1-1, with D perhaps matching TRBD1 (6 bases). Germline V CDR1 and CDR2: SGHVS, FNYEAQ. V lost 5 bases and J lost 4, with 14 bases in between. The CDR3 is made up of 14 amino acids. The DNA of the CDR3 is TGTGCCAGCAGCGTACAGGGTAGGGGCACTGAAGCTTTCTTT. Protein product: CASSVQGRGTEAFF.

This chain uses TRBV11-2 with TRBJ2-5; 7 bases match TRBD1. J was trimmed by 5 bases and V by 5 bases; bases with no gene match: 11. The CDR3 sequence is 15 residues long. CDR1 and CDR2 from the germline V gene are SGHAT and FQNNGV. The CDR3 DNA sequence: TGTGCCAGCAGCGGACGGGCCTCACAGGGGGAGACCCAGTACTTC. Residues: CASSGRASQGETQYF. Full variable domain (missing parts from reference TRBV11-2 and TRBJ2-5): EAGVAQSPRYKIIEKRQSVAFWCNPISGHATLYWYQQILGQGPKLLIQFQNNGVVDDSQLPKDRFSAERLKGVDSTLKIQPAKLEDSAVYLCASSGRASQGETQYFGPGTRLLVL.

The genes are TRBV7-9 and TRBJ2-2; 10 bases fit TRBD1. The CDR3 is made up of 15 amino acids. CDR1 SEHNR and CDR2 FQNEAQ come from the germline V gene (reference sequence). The V segment lost 5 bases and the J segment 7 bases; nucleotides outside the gene matches: 7. CDR3: CASSTTGGEIGELFF. CDR3 coding DNA: TGTGCCAGCAGCACGACAGGGGGCGAGATCGGGGAGCTGTTTTTT.

J is TRBJ2-3 and V is TRBV28; tentatively, D is TRBD2 (5 bases). Germline CDR1 reads MDHEN; CDR2 reads SYDVKM. The ends were cut back, 4 bases at V and 1 base at J, with 12 bases in the middle. The CDR3 has 15 amino acids. The CDR3 sequence: CASSSSLVGTDTQYF. In DNA, the CDR3 is TGTGCCAGCAGTTCTAGCCTAGTTGGCACAGATACGCAGTATTTT.

The genes are TRBV5-4 and TRBJ2-7; 11 nucleotides match TRBD1. The CDR3 is 14 amino acids. Germline CDR1 and CDR2: SGHNT and YYREEE (reference sequence). Trimming cost V 3 bases and J 3 bases; bases outside gene matches: 2. This chain's CDR3 is CASSSGTGGYEQYF. In nucleotides, the CDR3 is TGTGCCAGCAGCTCGGGGACAGGGGGCTACGAGCAGTACTTC.

This clone turned up a few times. This chain uses TRBV9 with TRBJ2-5; possible D gene TRBD2, 6 bases. V lost 3 bases to trimming and J lost 5 bases, with 14 bases between them. The CDR3 has 14 residues. CDR1 SGDLS and CDR2 YYNGEE come from the germline V gene. CDR3 nucleotides: TGTGCCAGCAGCGAGGAGGGAAGGTGGGAGACCCAGTACTTC. This encodes CASSEEGRWETQYF. The whole variable domain, filled in from reference TRBV9 and TRBJ2-5, reads DSGVTQTPKHLITATGQRVTLRCSPRSGDLSVYWYQQSLDQGLQFLIQYYNGEERAKGNILERFSAQQFPDLHSELNLSSLELGDSALYFCASSEEGRWETQYFGPGTRLLVL.

This chain links TRBV27 with TRBJ2-7; 9 bases fit TRBD1. V shed 5 bases and J 5 bases; nucleotides not matched to a gene: 13. CDR3 length: 16 residues. In germline, CDR1 is MNHEY, CDR2 SMNVEV (reference sequence). CDR3 nucleotides: TGTGCCAGCAGTGCTTCGTGGGACAGGGTATACGACGAGCAGTACTTC. Amino acid sequence: CASSASWDRVYDEQYF.

V is TRBV4-1 and J is TRBJ2-1; 9 bases agree with TRBD2. From germline, CDR1 is MGHRA and CDR2 YSYEKL. The CDR3 extends over 16 amino acids. The junction had 11 bases not matched to a gene; V was cut back by 1 base and J by 10 bases. CDR3 DNA: TGCGCCAGCAGCCAAGGGGCACTAGCGGGTCTAGGGGAGCAGTTCTTC. It encodes CASSQGALAGLGEQFF.

The chain carries TRBV4-1 and TRBJ2-1; 15 bases agree with TRBD2. V lost 3 bases and J lost 8; bases outside the gene matches: 5. The length of the CDR3 is 16 residues. The germline V gene has CDR1 MGHRA and CDR2 YSYEKL. CDR3 sequence: CASSQAGLAGGHEQFF. The DNA for the CDR3 is TGCGCCAGCAGCCAGGCGGGACTAGCGGGAGGCCATGAGCAGTTCTTC.

This clone was counted between two and nine times. The DNA for the CDR3 is TGTGCCAGCAGCTTAAGAAATATGGCTTACGAGCAGTACTTC. Translated: CASSLRNMAYEQYF. This rearrangement joins TRBV7-8 to TRBJ2-7; no definite D call. The CDR3 is made up of 14 amino acids. Between the trimmed V and J ends, which lost 2 bases and 4 bases, there was a span of 12 bases. CDR1 and CDR2 (germline): SGHVS, FQNEAQ.

This chain uses TRBV7-8 with TRBJ2-7; D is unresolved. CDR3 length: 11 amino acids. In germline, CDR1 is SGHVS, CDR2 FQNEAQ. V was shortened by 5 bases and J by 2 bases, with 4 bases between the two germline ends. The CDR3 region is CASSPAYEQYF. Here the CDR3 DNA reads TGTGCCAGCAGCCCGGCCTACGAGCAGTACTTC.

The J gene is TRBJ1-3, the V gene TRBV30, with TRBD1 matching 12 bases. Germline-derived CDR1 and CDR2 are GTSNPN and SVGIG (reference sequence). V was clipped by 3 bases and J by 7 bases; unmatched bases: 10. The length of the CDR3 is 16 residues. Here the CDR3 DNA reads TGTGCCTGGAGCCTTGGGACAGGGGGCATAGGGAACACCATATATTTT. Its protein product is CAWSLGTGGIGNTIYF.

The chain is built from TRBV7-4 and TRBJ2-1, with a tentative D call TRBD1 (5 bases). The CDR3 is made up of 16 amino acids. CDR1 and CDR2 from the germline V gene are SGHVT and SQSDAQ. V was shortened by 5 bases and J by 0 bases, with 14 bases between the two germline ends. CDR3 coding DNA: TGTGCCAGCAGCCGGTGGGGCGCAAGCTCCTACAATGAGCAGTTCTTC. Protein product: CASSRWGASSYNEQFF. Full variable domain (outside the CDR3, taken from reference TRBV7-4 and TRBJ2-1): GAGVSQSPRYKVAKRGRDVALRCDSISGHVTLYWYRQTLGQGSEVLTYSQSDAQRDKSGRPSGRFSAERPERSVSTLKIQRTEQGDSAVYLCASSRWGASSYNEQFFGPGTRLTVL.